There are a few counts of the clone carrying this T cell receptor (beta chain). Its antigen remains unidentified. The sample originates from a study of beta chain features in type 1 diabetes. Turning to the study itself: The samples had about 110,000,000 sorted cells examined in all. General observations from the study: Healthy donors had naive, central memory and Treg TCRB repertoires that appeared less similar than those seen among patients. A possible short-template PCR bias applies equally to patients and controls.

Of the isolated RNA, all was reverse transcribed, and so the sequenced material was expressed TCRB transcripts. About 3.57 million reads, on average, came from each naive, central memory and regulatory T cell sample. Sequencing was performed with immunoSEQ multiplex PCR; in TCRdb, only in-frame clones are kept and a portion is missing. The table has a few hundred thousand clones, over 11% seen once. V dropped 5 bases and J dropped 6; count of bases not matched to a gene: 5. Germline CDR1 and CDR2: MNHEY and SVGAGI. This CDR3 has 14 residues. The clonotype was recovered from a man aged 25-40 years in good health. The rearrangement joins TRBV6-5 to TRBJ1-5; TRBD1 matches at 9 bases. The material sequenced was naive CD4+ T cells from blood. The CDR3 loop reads CASSRDRERQPQHF. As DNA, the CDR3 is TGTGCCAGCAGTCGGGACAGGGAACGTCAGCCCCAGCATTTT.